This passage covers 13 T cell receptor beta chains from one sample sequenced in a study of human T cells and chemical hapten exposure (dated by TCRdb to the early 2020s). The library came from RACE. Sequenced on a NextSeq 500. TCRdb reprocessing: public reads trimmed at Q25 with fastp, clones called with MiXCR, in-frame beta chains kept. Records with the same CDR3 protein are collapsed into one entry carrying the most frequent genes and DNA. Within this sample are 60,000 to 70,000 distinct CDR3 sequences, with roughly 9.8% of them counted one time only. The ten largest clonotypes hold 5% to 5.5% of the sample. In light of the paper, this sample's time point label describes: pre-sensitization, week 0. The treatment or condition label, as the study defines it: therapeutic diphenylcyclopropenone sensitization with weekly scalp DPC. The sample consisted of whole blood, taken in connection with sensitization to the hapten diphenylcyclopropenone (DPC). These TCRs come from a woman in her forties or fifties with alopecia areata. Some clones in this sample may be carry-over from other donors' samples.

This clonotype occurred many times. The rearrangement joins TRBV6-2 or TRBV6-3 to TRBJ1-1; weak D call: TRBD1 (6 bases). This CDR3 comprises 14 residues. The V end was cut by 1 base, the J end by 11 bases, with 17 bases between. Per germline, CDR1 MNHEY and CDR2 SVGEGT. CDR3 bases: TGTGCCAGCAGTTACTACGGAACAGGGTTTGGGGCTTTCTTT. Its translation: CASSYYGTGFGAFF.

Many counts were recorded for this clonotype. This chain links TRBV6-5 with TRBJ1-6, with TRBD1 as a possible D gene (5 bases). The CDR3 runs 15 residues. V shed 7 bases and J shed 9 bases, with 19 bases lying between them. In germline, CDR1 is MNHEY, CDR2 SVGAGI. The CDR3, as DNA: TGTGCCAGCATTTTTCCTAGAGGGGTCTCTTCACCCCTCCACTTT. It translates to CASIFPRGVSSPLHF.

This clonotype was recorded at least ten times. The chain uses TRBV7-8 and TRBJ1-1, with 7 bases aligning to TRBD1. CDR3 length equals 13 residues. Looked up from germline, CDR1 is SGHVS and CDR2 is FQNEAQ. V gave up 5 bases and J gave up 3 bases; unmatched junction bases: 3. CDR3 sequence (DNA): TGTGCCAGCAGCAATGGACAGGACACTGAAGCTTTCTTT. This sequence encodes CASSNGQDTEAFF.

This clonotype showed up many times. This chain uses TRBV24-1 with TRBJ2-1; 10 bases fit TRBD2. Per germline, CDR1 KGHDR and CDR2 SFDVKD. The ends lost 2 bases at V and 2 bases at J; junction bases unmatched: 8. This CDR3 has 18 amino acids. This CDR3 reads CATSDSPGLATAYNEQFF. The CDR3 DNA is TGTGCCACCAGTGATTCTCCGGGACTAGCGACAGCCTACAATGAGCAGTTCTTC.

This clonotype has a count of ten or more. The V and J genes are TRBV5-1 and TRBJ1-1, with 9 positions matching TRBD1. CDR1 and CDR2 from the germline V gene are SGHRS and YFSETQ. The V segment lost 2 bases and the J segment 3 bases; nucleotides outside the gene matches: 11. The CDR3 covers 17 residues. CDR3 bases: TGCGCCAGCAGCTTACGGACAGGGGCCACATTGGACACTGAAGCTTTCTTT. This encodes CASSLRTGATLDTEAFF.

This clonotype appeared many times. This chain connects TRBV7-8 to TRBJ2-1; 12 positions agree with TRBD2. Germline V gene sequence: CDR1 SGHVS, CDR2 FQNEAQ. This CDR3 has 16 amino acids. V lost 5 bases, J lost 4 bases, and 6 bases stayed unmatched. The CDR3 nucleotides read TGTGCCAGCAGCCCCCGGACTAGCGGGATATACAATGAGCAGTTCTTC. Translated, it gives CASSPRTSGIYNEQFF.

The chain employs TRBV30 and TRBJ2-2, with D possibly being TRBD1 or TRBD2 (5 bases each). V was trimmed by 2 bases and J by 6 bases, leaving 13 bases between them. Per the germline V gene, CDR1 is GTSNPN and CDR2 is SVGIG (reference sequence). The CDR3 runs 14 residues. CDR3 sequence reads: CAWSFIGASGELFF. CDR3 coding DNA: TGTGCCTGGAGTTTTATCGGGGCCTCCGGGGAGCTGTTTTTT.

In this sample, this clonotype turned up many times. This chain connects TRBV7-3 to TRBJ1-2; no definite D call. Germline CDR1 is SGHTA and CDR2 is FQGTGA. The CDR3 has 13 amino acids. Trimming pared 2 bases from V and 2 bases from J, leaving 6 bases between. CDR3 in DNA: TGTGCCAGCAGCTTACCGGGGAACTATGGCTACACCTTC. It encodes CASSLPGNYGYTF. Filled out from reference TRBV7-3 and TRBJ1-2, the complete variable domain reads GAGVSQTPSNKVTEKGKYVELRCDPISGHTALYWYRQSLGQGPEFLIYFQGTGAADDSGLPNDRFFAVRPEGSVSTLKIQRTERGDSAVYLCASSLPGNYGYTFGSGTRLTVV.

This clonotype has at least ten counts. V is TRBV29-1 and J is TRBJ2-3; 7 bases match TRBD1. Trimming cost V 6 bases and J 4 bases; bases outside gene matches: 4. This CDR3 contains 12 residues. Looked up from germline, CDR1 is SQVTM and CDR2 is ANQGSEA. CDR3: CSVRQGADTQYF. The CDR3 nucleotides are TGCAGCGTCAGACAGGGTGCAGATACGCAGTATTTT.

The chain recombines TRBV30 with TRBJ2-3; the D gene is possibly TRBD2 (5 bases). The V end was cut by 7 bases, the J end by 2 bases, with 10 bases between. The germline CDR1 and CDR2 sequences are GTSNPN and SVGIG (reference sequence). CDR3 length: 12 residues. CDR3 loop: CAYSRDTDTQYF. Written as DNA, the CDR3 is TGTGCCTACAGCCGGGACACAGATACGCAGTATTTT.

The CDR3 loop reads CASSFGGLPSYNEQFF. The CDR3 DNA follows: TGTGCCAGCAGTTTCGGGGGACTGCCGTCCTACAATGAGCAGTTCTTC. The rearrangement joins TRBV28 to TRBJ2-1; D might be TRBD2 (6 bases). CDR3 length: 16 amino acids. Between the trimmed V and J ends, which lost 3 bases and 1 base, there was a span of 13 bases. Germline-derived CDR1 and CDR2 are MDHEN and SYDVKM.

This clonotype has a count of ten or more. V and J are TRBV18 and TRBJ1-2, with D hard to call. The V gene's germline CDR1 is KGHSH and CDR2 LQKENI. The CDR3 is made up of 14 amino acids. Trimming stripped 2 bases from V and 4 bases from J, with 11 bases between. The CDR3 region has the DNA TGTGCCAGCTCACCATGGAAAGAGTCCTATGGCTACACCTTC. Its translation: CASSPWKESYGYTF.

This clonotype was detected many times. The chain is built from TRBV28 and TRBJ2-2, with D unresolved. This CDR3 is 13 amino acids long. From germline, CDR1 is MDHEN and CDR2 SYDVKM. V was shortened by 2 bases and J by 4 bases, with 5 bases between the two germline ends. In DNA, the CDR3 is TGTGCCAGCAGTTTAAAGGGCACCGGGGAGCTGTTTTTT. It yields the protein CASSLKGTGELFF. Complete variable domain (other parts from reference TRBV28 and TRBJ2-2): DVKVTQSSRYLVKRTGEKVFLECVQDMDHENMFWYRQDPGLGLRLIYFSYDVKMKEKGDIPEGYSVSREKKERFSLILESASTNQTSMYLCASSLKGTGELFFGEGSRLTVL.